A selection of T cell receptor beta chains follows, all from one sample in a study of Graves' ophthalmopathy and Graves' hyperthyroidism. Each CDR3 protein gets one entry after TCRdb re-called the multiplex PCR reads with MiXCR. The table has hundreds of thousands of distinct CDR3 sequences, about 20% seen once; the top ten hold around 6.9%. The sample consisted of peripheral blood. The receptors stem from a woman in her late teens or twenties with stable Graves' hyperthyroidism. Some clones in this sample may be carry-over from other donors' samples. Each CDR3 is given with its conserved first and last residue. Each record gives: J gene, V gene, clone size, D gene, CDR3 DNA, CDR3 protein. The D gene is left open where the match is weak. Expanded clones are given a class, and other clones once, few, many or no size at all.

>TRBJ2-5|TRBV6-5|.|.
TGTGCCAGCAGTTACTCCCAGTCTCAAGAGACCCAGTACTTC
CASSYSQSQETQYF
>TRBJ1-1|TRBV27|many|.
TGTGCCAGCAGTTCGAGACGAGTTAACACTGAAGCTTTCTTT
CASSSRRVNTEAFF
>TRBJ2-7|TRBV20-1|many|TRBD1
TGCAGTGCCAGCACAGGGGGTTTTGACGAGCAGTACTTC
CSASTGGFDEQYF
>TRBJ1-1|TRBV11-1|.|.
TGTGCCAGCAGCTTGAGACAGGTTGGGTTTATGAACACTGAAGCTTTCTTT
CASSLRQVGFMNTEAFF
>TRBJ2-5|TRBV12-3/TRBV12-4|few|.
TGTGCCAGCAGTTATCGGGACATCCAAGAGACCCAATACTTC
CASSYRDIQETQYF
>TRBJ2-7|TRBV28|many|.
TGTGCCAGCGGCTTAAGGAGTTTTGAGTTTAAGGAGCAGTACTTC
CASGLRSFEFKEQYF
>TRBJ1-3|TRBV6-4|many|.
TGTGCCAGTTTTAGCTGGAACCGTATCAACTCTGGAAACACCATATATTTT
CASFSWNRINSGNTIYF
>TRBJ2-2|TRBV30|many|.
TGTGCCTGGAGTTATCAGGGAAACACCGGGGAGCTGTTTTTT
CAWSYQGNTGELFF
>TRBJ1-5|TRBV10-3|many|.
TGTGCCATCAGTCGCTCGAGGGAGAACAATCAGCCCCAGCATTTT
CAISRSRENNQPQHF
>TRBJ2-5|TRBV7-9|many|.
TGTGCCAGCAGCTTAGTAGGTCCAGCTGAGACCCAGTACTTC
CASSLVGPAETQYF
>TRBJ1-1|TRBV2|many|.
TGTGCCAGCAGCCCAACGGGGGACGGTGAAGCTTTCTTT
CASSPTGDGEAFF
>TRBJ2-5|TRBV6-1|many|TRBD2
TGTGCCAGCAGTGGTGGGGGGGAAGAGACCCAGTACTTC
CASSGGGEETQYF
>TRBJ1-2|TRBV30|many|.
TGTGCCTGGAGTGTAGAGCGGTTGGCAGGCCGGGCTAACTATGGCTACACCTTC
CAWSVERLAGRANYGYTF
>TRBJ1-2|TRBV15|many|.
TGTGCCACCAGCAGAGAGGACCTTCGGGGATCGGACTACACCTTC
CATSREDLRGSDYTF
>TRBJ2-5|TRBV9|many|.
TGTGCCAGCAGCGTAGGACAGCCTCAAGAGACCCAGTACTTC
CASSVGQPQETQYF
>TRBJ1-6|TRBV27|.|.
TGTGCCAGCGCAAGAGGGAACACCTATAATTCACCCCTCCACTTT
CASARGNTYNSPLHF
>TRBJ2-7|TRBV18|few|.
TGTGCCACCACCGACGCCTATTCCCTCTCCTACGAGCAGTACTTC
CATTDAYSLSYEQYF
>TRBJ2-4|TRBV4-1|many|.
TGCGCCAGCAGCCAATCTATCGGACGGCCCAAAAACATTCAGTACTTC
CASSQSIGRPKNIQYF
>TRBJ1-1|TRBV7-3|.|TRBD1
TGTGCCAGCAGACAGGACAGGGAGACTGAAGCTTTCTTT
CASRQDRETEAFF
>TRBJ2-6|TRBV12-3/TRBV12-4|many|TRBD1
TGTGCCAGCAGTCAGACAGGGCCCGGGGCCAACGTCCTGACTTTC
CASSQTGPGANVLTF
>TRBJ1-1|TRBV5-1|.|.
TGCGCCAGCAGGCGGGCAGGGTATGGGACTGAAGCTTTCTTT
CASRRAGYGTEAFF
>TRBJ2-5|TRBV15|many|.
TGTGCCACCAGCATACTCCCCAGAGAAGTCAGACAAGAGACCCAGTACTTC
CATSILPREVRQETQYF
>TRBJ1-2|TRBV9|many|.
TGTGCCAGCAGCCCAACCGGAGGGCCCAACTATGGCTACACCTTC
CASSPTGGPNYGYTF
>TRBJ2-2|TRBV20-1|many|.
TGCAGTGCTCCGAGGAGGCTTGACACCGGGGAGCTGTTTTTT
CSAPRRLDTGELFF
>TRBJ2-7|TRBV5-1|few|.
TGCGCCAGCAGCTTGCGCATCGCCCCCGGGACACTTTACGAGCAGTACTTC
CASSLRIAPGTLYEQYF
>TRBJ1-2|TRBV6-5|many|.
TGTGCCAGCAGTTATCTCAAACTGAACTATGGCTACACCTTC
CASSYLKLNYGYTF
>TRBJ2-7|TRBV7-8|.|.
TGTGCCAGCAGCTTAGCTCGGGAGGAGCAGTACTTC
CASSLAREEQYF
>TRBJ2-2|TRBV11-2|.|.
TGTGCCAGCGGCGTCCAGAGCGGGGAGCTGTTTTTT
CASGVQSGELFF
>TRBJ1-6|TRBV7-8|many|.
TGTGCCAGCAGCTTAGAGTACCGGGAGTTCAGCTCCTATAATTCACCCCTCCACTTT
CASSLEYREFSSYNSPLHF
>TRBJ2-5|TRBV28|.|.
TGTGCCAGCAGTTTAATGGGCGGGGGCCGCCAAGAGACCCAGTACTTC
CASSLMGGGRQETQYF
>TRBJ2-7|TRBV5-1|many|TRBD1
TGCGCCAGCAGCGACAGGGGCCGATACGAGCAGTACTTC
CASSDRGRYEQYF
>TRBJ1-5|TRBV28|many|.
TGTGCCAGCAGACTAGGGGCGTCCGGTCAGCCCCAGCATTTT
CASRLGASGQPQHF
>TRBJ1-2|TRBV6-2/TRBV6-3|.|.
TGTGCCAGCAGCCTTACATTATCCTCGTCATTGCACGACCATTATGGCTACACCTTC
CASSLTLSSSLHDHYGYTF
>TRBJ2-7|TRBV13|.|TRBD2
TGTGCCAGCAGCCCCGTGGCAGCGGGGGGGCCGTACACCGGTACAAGGAACGAGCAGTACTTC
CASSPVAAGGPYTGTRNEQYF
>TRBJ2-4|TRBV6-1|many|.
TGTGCCAGCAGCCCTGCTGCCGGGACCCTAGCCAAAAACATTCAGTACTTC
CASSPAAGTLAKNIQYF
>TRBJ2-7|TRBV6-5|many|.
TGTGCCAGCAGTTACCTTCGGGACAATACCTACGAGCAGTACTTC
CASSYLRDNTYEQYF
>TRBJ2-5|TRBV12-5|many|TRBD2
TGTGCTAGTGCCCCGACACTAGCGGAAGAGACCCAGTACTTC
CASAPTLAEETQYF
>TRBJ2-7|TRBV20-1|many|TRBD2
TGCAGTGCAAGGACTAGCGGAGGCTACGAGCAGTACTTC
CSARTSGGYEQYF
>TRBJ1-1|TRBV29-1|many|.
TGCAGCGCCTCGCGCCAGACAGGACTCATTGAAGCTTTCTTT
CSASRQTGLIEAFF
>TRBJ2-5|TRBV20-1|many|.
TGCAGTGCTAGACTACGACCAGGGGTACAAGAGACCCAGTACTTC
CSARLRPGVQETQYF
>TRBJ2-7|TRBV11-1|.|TRBD1
TGTGCCAGCAGCTTACCCCGGGACAGGGAATCCTACGAGCAGTACTTC
CASSLPRDRESYEQYF
>TRBJ2-7|TRBV4-1|.|.
TGCGCCAGCAGCCAATCCCCAACTCTGCAAGAGCAGTACTTC
CASSQSPTLQEQYF
>TRBJ1-1|TRBV25-1|.|.
TGTGCCAGCAGTGAACTGGACAGCAATGAAGCTTTCTTT
CASSELDSNEAFF
>TRBJ2-5|TRBV30|few|TRBD1
TGTGCCTGGGAAGCAACAGGGGTAGAGACCCAGTACTTC
CAWEATGVETQYF
>TRBJ1-1|TRBV24-1|.|TRBD1
TGTGCCACCAGTGCTCCGGGGACAGAGAACACTGAAGCTTTCTTT
CATSAPGTENTEAFF
>TRBJ1-1|TRBV12-3/TRBV12-4|many|.
TGTGCCAGCAGCCGGAGCTCAAACACTGAAGCTTTCTTT
CASSRSSNTEAFF
>TRBJ1-6|TRBV12-3/TRBV12-4|many|TRBD1
TGTGCCAGCAGTTTCGCAGGGACAGTCGCTTCACCCCTCCACTTT
CASSFAGTVASPLHF
>TRBJ2-4|TRBV13|.|.
TGTGCCAGCAGCTCCTATTTTTCGGGATTAGCCAAAAACATTCAGTACTTC
CASSSYFSGLAKNIQYF
>TRBJ1-3|TRBV4-1|many|.
TGCGCCAGCAGCCAAGAAGAAGGAATGCTCTCTGGAAACACCATATATTTT
CASSQEEGMLSGNTIYF
>TRBJ1-1|TRBV20-1|.|TRBD1
TGCAGTGCAAAGGGGCAGGGGGTACCTGACACTGAAGCTTTCTTT
CSAKGQGVPDTEAFF
>TRBJ1-2|TRBV29-1|few|.
TGCAGCGTTGAAAGTATTTCTGGCTACACCTTC
CSVESISGYTF
>TRBJ2-7|TRBV12-3/TRBV12-4|many|.
TGTGCCAGCAGCTTAGAGGGAATTAGCTCCTACGAGCAGTACTTC
CASSLEGISSYEQYF
>TRBJ1-2|TRBV12-3/TRBV12-4|many|.
TGTGCCAGCAGTTCATTCGCCAAGGCTAACTATGGCTACACCTTC
CASSSFAKANYGYTF
>TRBJ1-5|TRBV20-1|many|.
TGCAGTGCTAGAGTGCGGTACGGGGGACGGGTAAGCAATCAGCCCCAGCATTTT
CSARVRYGGRVSNQPQHF
>TRBJ2-7|TRBV19|once|TRBD1
TGTGCCAGTAGTAGCATGGGGACAGGGGGCATCTACGAGCAGTACTTC
CASSSMGTGGIYEQYF